The 9 T cell receptor beta chains below were found in one sample sequenced in a study of T cell repertoires and HLA-DP antigens. Antigens for these TCRs are unknown. The assay was immunoSEQ multiplex PCR, and TCRdb's table has in-frame clones only and misses some. The sample lists around 90,000 clones, roughly nine tenths occurring once. The sequencing input was CD4+ T cells from PBMCs. The source of these receptors is a man aged 50 or older in good health and CMV-seronegative.

The chain joins TRBV15 to TRBJ2-2; maybe TRBD2 (6 bases). The CDR3 totals 13 residues. CDR1 and CDR2 (germline): LNHNV, YYDKDF (reference sequence). Trimming removed 3 bases at V and 4 bases at J, with 6 bases between. The CDR3 protein is CATSRGLTGELFF. CDR3 nucleotide sequence: TGTGCCACCAGCAGGGGACTCACCGGGGAGCTGTTTTTT.

The chain couples TRBV6-5 to TRBJ2-3, with TRBD2 matching 12 bases. The CDR3 totals 14 residues. With 7 bases clipped from V and 3 bases from J, the junction kept 2 bases outside the gene matches. CDR1 and CDR2 from the germline V gene are MNHEY and SVGAGI. Here the CDR3 reads CASKLAGGTDTQYF. DNA for the CDR3: TGTGCCAGCAAACTAGCGGGAGGTACAGATACGCAGTATTTT.

The chain employs TRBV6-1 and TRBJ2-1; TRBD1 matches at 12 bases. Germline-derived CDR1 and CDR2 are MNHNS and SASEGT. With 4 bases clipped from V and 7 bases from J, the junction kept 5 bases outside the gene matches. The CDR3 runs to 15 residues. As DNA, the CDR3 is TGTGCCAGCAGTGGGCGGGACAGGGGGCTAAATGAGCAGTTCTTC. This encodes CASSGRDRGLNEQFF.

The J gene is TRBJ2-7, the V gene TRBV30; 8 bases fit TRBD2. The junction had 12 bases not matched to a gene; V was cut back by 4 bases and J by 1 base. The CDR3 has 16 residues. Germline V gives CDR1 GTSNPN, CDR2 SVGIG (reference sequence). This chain's CDR3 is CAWIARGAKTSYEQYF. Written as DNA, the CDR3 is TGTGCCTGGATAGCGCGGGGGGCCAAAACGTCCTACGAGCAGTACTTC.

This chain connects TRBV27 to TRBJ2-3; the D is unclear. The V gene lost 3 bases and the J gene lost 8 bases, with 9 bases spanning the gap. The CDR3 has 12 residues. Per germline, CDR1 MNHEY and CDR2 SMNVEV (reference sequence). The CDR3 DNA sequence: TGTGCCAGCAGTTTGCCAGGTGCTACGCAGTATTTT. Its protein product is CASSLPGATQYF.

The rearrangement links TRBV5-4 to TRBJ1-1; a possible D gene is TRBD1 (6 bases). This CDR3 has 15 amino acids. V was clipped by 3 bases and J by 0 bases, with 12 bases between them. CDR1 is SGHNT and CDR2 is YYREEE in the germline V gene (reference sequence). The CDR3 region is CASSSAGALNTEAFF. In nucleotides, the CDR3 is TGTGCCAGCAGCTCCGCAGGGGCCCTGAACACTGAAGCTTTCTTT.

This clone occurred once. CDR3 DNA sequence: TGTGCCACCAGGAGGGACTCCTACGAGCAGTACTTC. This sequence encodes CATRRDSYEQYF. This chain links TRBV2 with TRBJ2-7; D may be TRBD2 (6 bases). The length of the CDR3 is 12 residues. Germline V gene sequence: CDR1 SNHLY, CDR2 FYNNEI. The V and J ends lost 10 bases and 0 bases respectively, with 10 bases between them. Full variable domain (rest looked up from reference TRBV2 and TRBJ2-7): EPEVTQTPSHQVTQMGQEVILRCVPISNHLYFYWYRQILGQKVEFLVSFYNNEISEKSEIFDDQFSVERPDGSNFTLKIRSTKLEDSAMYFCATRRDSYEQYFGPGTRLTVT.

This clone has more than one count but fewer than ten. J is TRBJ1-5 and V is TRBV30; no clear D gene. CDR3 length equals 13 residues. Trimming took off 6 bases at V and 3 bases at J, with 12 bases between the two ends. From germline, CDR1 is GTSNPN and CDR2 SVGIG (reference sequence). The CDR3 bases are TGTGCCTGTCGAGGGAATGACAATCAGCCCCAGCATTTT. Translated, it gives CACRGNDNQPQHF.

The J gene is TRBJ2-2, the V gene TRBV5-1; D remains unclear. The V and J ends lost 1 base and 0 bases respectively, with 10 bases between them. The germline CDR1 and CDR2 sequences are SGHRS and YFSETQ. The CDR3 is 16 amino acids. Here the CDR3 reads CASSLTGNANTGELFF. CDR3 nucleotide sequence: TGCGCCAGCAGCTTGACCGGCAACGCGAACACCGGGGAGCTGTTTTTT.